This passage covers 30 T cell receptor beta chains from one sample sequenced in a study of cytomegalovirus exposure and HLA in healthy donors. The PCR made use of 60 Vbeta and 13 Jbeta primers. TCRdb's copy holds only in-frame clones and misses some; the assay was immunoSEQ multiplex PCR. This sample has fewer than 250,000 clones, with about 75% found just once. Sequenced material: PBMCs. These TCRs come from a male donor in good health and CMV-seronegative.

This clone was counted a few times. The V gene is TRBV7-9, the J gene TRBJ2-1, with 12 bases that match TRBD2. The CDR3 contains 15 residues. Germline CDR1 and CDR2: SEHNR and FQNEAQ (reference sequence). The CDR3 is CSTEGLAGSLNEQFF. CDR3 nucleotide sequence: TGTTCCACCGAAGGACTAGCGGGATCCCTCAATGAGCAGTTCTTC.

The chain recombines TRBV7-9 with TRBJ1-1, with TRBD1 matching 8 bases. CDR3 length equals 16 residues. Trimming removed 3 bases from V and 0 bases from J; junction bases left unmatched: 6. The germline V gene has CDR1 SEHNR and CDR2 FQNEAQ (reference sequence). The CDR3 here is CASSFDRGSMNTEAFF. The CDR3, as DNA: TGTGCCAGCAGCTTTGACAGGGGTTCGATGAACACTGAAGCTTTCTTT.

V gene TRBV27 combines with J gene TRBJ2-1; the D is unclear. Germline V lookup: CDR1 MNHEY, CDR2 SMNVEV (reference sequence). The V end lost 0 bases, the J end lost 4 bases, and 10 bases lay between the germline ends. This CDR3 region has 15 residues. CDR3 residues: CASSLSARNYNEQFF. CDR3 DNA: TGTGCCAGCAGTTTATCGGCTAGGAATTACAATGAGCAGTTCTTC.

The chain couples TRBV27 to TRBJ1-5; 8 nucleotides match TRBD1. Germline CDR1 MNHEY, CDR2 SMNVEV (reference sequence). V lost 5 bases, J lost 6 bases, and 9 bases stayed unmatched. The CDR3 runs 15 residues. CDR3 bases: TGTGCCAGCAGTCCAGGGACAGGAGGGGGTCAGCCCCAGCATTTT. It is translated as CASSPGTGGGQPQHF.

For the CDR3, the DNA is TGTGCCAGCTCACCTGGGGGGACTAATGAAAAACTGTTTTTT. This gives the protein CASSPGGTNEKLFF. The V gene is TRBV18, the J gene TRBJ1-4; TRBD1 might be the D (5 bases). The CDR3 extends over 14 amino acids. V lost 3 bases and J 2 bases, leaving 7 bases between the germline ends. Germline V lookup: CDR1 KGHSH, CDR2 LQKENI.

This rearrangement joins TRBV7-9 to TRBJ1-1; D is perhaps TRBD1 (6 bases). The V gene's germline CDR1 is SEHNR and CDR2 FQNEAQ (reference sequence). Trimming removed 8 bases from V and 9 bases from J, with 22 bases in between. This CDR3 region has 14 residues. The CDR3 sequence is CASALAGAQNQAFF. The CDR3 bases are TGTGCCAGCGCACTTGCAGGGGCCCAGAATCAAGCTTTCTTT.

The DNA for the CDR3 is TGTGCCAGCAGCTTAAAGCTCCCTCAGCCCCAGCATTTT. This codes for CASSLKLPQPQHF. V is TRBV7-3 and J is TRBJ1-5; the D is unclear. The CDR3 loop spans 13 amino acids. Germline V gene lookup returns CDR1 SGHTA and CDR2 FQGTGA. V shed 1 base and J shed 6 bases, with 7 bases lying between them.

This clone came up once. V usage is TRBV6-6 and J usage is TRBJ1-4; no definite D call. The CDR3 is 15 residues long. CDR1 MNHNY and CDR2 SVGAGI come from the germline V gene (reference sequence). Trimming left V 2 bases short and J 5 bases short, with 12 bases between. CDR3 in amino acids: CASSYGRGLNEKLFF. Written as DNA, the CDR3 is TGTGCCAGCAGTTACGGGCGGGGTTTGAATGAAAAACTGTTTTTT.

The rearrangement links TRBV7-9 to TRBJ1-1; 10 nucleotides align to TRBD1. The CDR3 runs 18 residues. CDR1 and CDR2 (germline): SEHNR, FQNEAQ (reference sequence). The J segment lost 10 bases and the V segment lost 1 base, leaving 18 bases of the junction unmatched. The DNA for the CDR3 is TGTGCCAGCAGCTTAGGACAGGGGGCGGAGGGGTATCACGGGGGAGCTTTCTTT. This sequence encodes CASSLGQGAEGYHGGAFF.

The rearrangement joins TRBV7-2 to TRBJ2-7; 9 bases agree with TRBD1. Germline V gene data show CDR1 as SGHTA and CDR2 as FQGNSA. CDR3 length equals 15 residues. The V and J ends lost 5 bases and 2 bases, in that order; junction bases with no gene match: 7. CDR3 in amino acids: CASSLRQGVAYEQYF. The CDR3 coding sequence is TGTGCCAGCAGCCTCCGACAGGGGGTGGCCTACGAGCAGTACTTC. The complete variable domain, with remaining parts taken from reference TRBV7-2 and TRBJ2-7, reads GAGVSQSPSNKVTEKGKDVELRCDPISGHTALYWYRQSLGQGLEFLIYFQGNSAPDKSGLPSDRFSAERTGGSVSTLTIQRTQQEDSAVYLCASSLRQGVAYEQYFGPGTRLTVT.

The rearrangement joins TRBV9 to TRBJ2-3; D gene uncertain. Trimming took off 0 bases at V and 2 bases at J, with 10 bases between the two ends. Germline V gene lookup returns CDR1 SGDLS and CDR2 YYNGEE. The length of the CDR3 is 15 residues. Here the CDR3 DNA reads TGTGCCAGCAGCGTAGCTCAGGTTAACACAGATACGCAGTATTTT. It translates to CASSVAQVNTDTQYF.

The chain links TRBV5-5 to TRBJ2-3, with 10 bases lining up with TRBD2. The CDR3 consists of 15 residues. Germline loops: CDR1 SGHKS, CDR2 YYEKEE (reference sequence). The V gene end was trimmed by 3 bases and the J gene end by 8 bases; junction bases not matched to a gene: 9. CDR3 amino acids: CASSSSGGQGVTQYF. The CDR3 bases are TGTGCCAGCAGCTCTAGCGGGGGCCAGGGGGTTACGCAGTATTTT. The full variable domain, rest sourced from reference TRBV5-5 and TRBJ2-3, is DAGVTQSPTHLIKTRGQQVTLRCSPISGHKSVSWYQQVLGQGPQFIFQYYEKEERGRGNFPDRFSARQFPNYSSELNVNALLLGDSALYLCASSSSGGQGVTQYFGPGTRLTVL.

This clone has just a few counts. This chain joins TRBV5-1 and TRBJ2-7; D might be TRBD2 (7 bases). Looked up from germline, CDR1 is SGHRS and CDR2 is YFSETQ. V lost 3 bases, J lost 0 bases, and 16 bases lay in between. The CDR3 contains 16 residues. The CDR3 loop is CASSSEDGGPSYEQYF. CDR3 nucleotides: TGCGCCAGCAGCTCGGAAGACGGGGGGCCCTCCTACGAGCAGTACTTC.

V is TRBV6-5 and J is TRBJ2-1, with TRBD2 matching over 7 bases. Germline loops: CDR1 MNHEY, CDR2 SVGAGI. V lost 0 bases, J lost 5 bases, and 1 base stayed unmatched. The CDR3 runs 14 residues. CDR3 amino acids: CASSYSGGNNEQFF. As DNA, the CDR3 is TGTGCCAGCAGTTACTCCGGGGGGAACAATGAGCAGTTCTTC.

The chain joins TRBV10-3 to TRBJ1-1; the match to TRBD1 covers 12 bases. The J segment lost 6 bases and the V segment lost 5 bases, leaving 13 bases of the junction unmatched. From germline, CDR1 is ENHRY and CDR2 SYGVKD. This CDR3 spans 17 amino acids. This chain's CDR3 is CAISPGTGGSKESEAFF. CDR3 bases: TGTGCCATCAGTCCTGGGACAGGGGGCAGCAAGGAATCTGAAGCTTTCTTT.

This clone was recorded only once. DNA of the CDR3: TGTGCCAGCAGTTTAAAGGTACAGGGGGCCGGCTACACCTTC. Translating it yields CASSLKVQGAGYTF. The V call is TRBV27, the J call TRBJ1-2, with TRBD1 identical over 9 bases. The V and J ends lost 2 bases and 8 bases, in that order; junction bases with no gene match: 6. This CDR3 comprises 14 residues. The germline gives CDR1 MNHEY, CDR2 SMNVEV (reference sequence).

This clone has just a few counts. CDR3 sequence reads: CASVQDTRNYGYTF. The CDR3, as DNA: TGTGCCAGTGTGCAGGACACCCGTAACTATGGCTACACCTTC. This chain uses TRBV19 with TRBJ1-2, with D possibly being TRBD1 (5 bases). This CDR3 contains 14 residues. Germline V lookup: CDR1 LNHDA, CDR2 SQIVND (reference sequence). V was pared by 8 bases and J by 1 base, with 14 bases between.

This clone came up a few times. The rearrangement links TRBV7-2 to TRBJ2-7; D ambiguous. The germline V gene encodes CDR1 SGHTA and CDR2 FQGNSA. Trimming took 4 bases from V and 4 from J, leaving 8 bases between them. This CDR3 contains 12 residues. The chain's CDR3 is CASSSSPYEQYF. In DNA form, the CDR3 reads TGTGCCAGCAGCTCCTCCCCGTACGAGCAGTACTTC.

V and J are TRBV15 and TRBJ2-1, with TRBD2 matching over 8 bases. The CDR3 is made up of 16 amino acids. Germline V gives CDR1 LNHNV, CDR2 YYDKDF (reference sequence). Trimming cost V 0 bases and J 6 bases; bases outside gene matches: 7. CDR3 loop: CATSRDFPGGSNEQFF. The CDR3 nucleotides read TGTGCCACCAGCAGAGATTTCCCGGGGGGGTCCAATGAGCAGTTCTTC.

The V call is TRBV5-1, the J call TRBJ1-4; 8 bases map to TRBD1. V trimming: 7 bases; J trimming: 0 bases; junction bases outside the gene matches: 8. The CDR3 has 16 amino acids. CDR1 SGHRS and CDR2 YFSETQ come from the germline V gene. The CDR3 DNA reads as TGCGCCAGCTCCTCGCAGGGGGCCTCAACTAATGAAAAACTGTTTTTT. Translated: CASSSQGASTNEKLFF.

The chain combines TRBV4-1 with TRBJ2-7, with TRBD2 as a possible D gene (6 bases). V was shortened by 8 bases and J by 2 bases, with 13 bases between the two germline ends. From germline, CDR1 is MGHRA and CDR2 YSYEKL. The CDR3 loop spans 13 amino acids. CDR3 sequence: CASQGLETYEQYF. The CDR3 region has the DNA TGCGCCAGCCAGGGACTGGAAACCTACGAGCAGTACTTC.

This clone has just one count. The gene calls are TRBV5-1 and TRBJ1-2; 7 nucleotides agree with TRBD1. Trimming removed 5 bases from V and 3 bases from J; junction bases left unmatched: 7. The CDR3 has 14 amino acids. Germline V gene lookup returns CDR1 SGHRS and CDR2 YFSETQ. The CDR3 loop is CASRGQGDDYGYTF. The CDR3 coding sequence is TGCGCCAGCAGAGGGCAGGGGGATGACTATGGCTACACCTTC.

The chain is built from TRBV5-1 and TRBJ1-1, with D possibly TRBD1 on 6 matching bases. The V and J ends lost 4 bases and 4 bases respectively, with 14 bases between them. This CDR3 comprises 14 residues. Per the germline V gene, CDR1 is SGHRS and CDR2 is YFSETQ. CDR3 in DNA: TGCGCCAGCAGCGAGACAGGCAGGAGCACTGAAGCTTTCTTT. Amino acids: CASSETGRSTEAFF. Complete variable domain (other parts from reference TRBV5-1 and TRBJ1-1): KAGVTQTPRYLIKTRGQQVTLSCSPISGHRSVSWYQQTPGQGLQFLFEYFSETQRNKGNFPGRFSGRQFSNSRSEMNVSTLELGDSALYLCASSETGRSTEAFFGQGTRLTVV.

This chain links TRBV27 with TRBJ1-5, with 9 bases that match TRBD1. The CDR3 runs 16 residues. The germline V gene encodes CDR1 MNHEY and CDR2 SMNVEV (reference sequence). With V trimmed by 6 bases and J by 2 bases, 8 bases remained unmatched. CDR3 sequence (DNA): TGTGCCAGCAGCTTGGGACAGGGACTGGGCAATCAGCCCCAGCATTTT. It codes for CASSLGQGLGNQPQHF.

The V and J genes are TRBV4-3 and TRBJ2-7, with 10 bases fitting TRBD1. Germline values: CDR1 LGHNA, CDR2 YSLEER. This CDR3 has 16 residues. Trimming at V came to 1 base and at J to 3 bases, leaving 6 bases not matched to a gene. The chain's CDR3 is CASSQVATGGSYEQYF. CDR3 DNA: TGCGCCAGCAGCCAAGTTGCGACAGGGGGCAGCTACGAGCAGTACTTC.

The V and J genes are TRBV5-1 and TRBJ2-1, with 11 bases lining up with TRBD2. The CDR3 loop spans 15 amino acids. J was trimmed by 1 base and V by 5 bases; bases with no gene match: 2. CDR1 and CDR2 (germline): SGHRS, YFSETQ. CDR3 amino acids: CASRGLADSYNEQFF. DNA of the CDR3: TGCGCCAGCAGGGGACTAGCGGATTCCTACAATGAGCAGTTCTTC.

The chain has TRBV6-1 and TRBJ1-2; D might be TRBD1 (5 bases). This CDR3 contains 13 residues. From germline, CDR1 is MNHNS and CDR2 SASEGT. The ends were cut back, 6 bases at V and 8 bases at J, with 16 bases in the middle. This chain's CDR3 is CASRTRGEGGYTF. Written as DNA, the CDR3 is TGTGCCAGCAGGACGCGGGGGGAAGGAGGCTACACCTTC.

This chain connects TRBV28 to TRBJ2-1; D perhaps matches TRBD2 (6 bases). Germline CDR1 reads MDHEN; CDR2 reads SYDVKM. This CDR3 has 15 residues. V shed 6 bases and J shed 4 bases, with 16 bases lying between them. The CDR3 nucleotides are TGTGCCAGCAGCTCGGAGGAGGCGGGGTACAATGAGCAGTTCTTC. The encoded protein is CASSSEEAGYNEQFF.

The V gene is TRBV28, the J gene TRBJ2-7; 7 positions agree with TRBD1. Germline V gene data show CDR1 as MDHEN and CDR2 as SYDVKM. V was clipped by 3 bases and J by 9 bases; unmatched bases: 8. The CDR3 extends over 13 amino acids. Written as DNA, the CDR3 is TGTGCCAGCAGTTTGTGGGTAGGGGGCTGGCAGTACTTC. The encoded protein is CASSLWVGGWQYF.

The chain has TRBV5-5 and TRBJ1-2, with D possibly matching TRBD1 (6 bases). The CDR3 runs 18 residues. Germline values: CDR1 SGHKS, CDR2 YYEKEE (reference sequence). V lost 4 bases, J lost 5 bases, and 27 bases lay in between. CDR3 sequence: CASSPWAGGLGGSYGYTF. CDR3 in DNA: TGTGCCAGCAGCCCGTGGGCGGGGGGCTTAGGAGGGAGTTATGGCTACACCTTC.